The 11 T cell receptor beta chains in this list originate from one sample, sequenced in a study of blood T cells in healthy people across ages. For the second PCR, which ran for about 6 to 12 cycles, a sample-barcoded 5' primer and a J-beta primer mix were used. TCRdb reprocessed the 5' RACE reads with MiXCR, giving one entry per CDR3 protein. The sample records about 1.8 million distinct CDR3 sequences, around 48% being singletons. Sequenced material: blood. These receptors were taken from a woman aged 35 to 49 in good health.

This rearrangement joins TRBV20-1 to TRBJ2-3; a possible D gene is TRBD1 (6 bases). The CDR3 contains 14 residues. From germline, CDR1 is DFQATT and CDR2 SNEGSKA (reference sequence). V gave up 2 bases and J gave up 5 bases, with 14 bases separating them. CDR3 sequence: CSARNRESIDTQYF. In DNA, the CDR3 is TGCAGTGCTAGAAACAGGGAGAGTATAGATACGCAGTATTTT.

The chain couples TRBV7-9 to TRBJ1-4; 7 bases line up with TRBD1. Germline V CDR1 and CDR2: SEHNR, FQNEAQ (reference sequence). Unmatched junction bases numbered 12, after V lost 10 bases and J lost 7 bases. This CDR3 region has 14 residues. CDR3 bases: TGTGCCACCACACCAGGGGGAGACTTTGAAAAACTGTTTTTT. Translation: CATTPGGDFEKLFF.

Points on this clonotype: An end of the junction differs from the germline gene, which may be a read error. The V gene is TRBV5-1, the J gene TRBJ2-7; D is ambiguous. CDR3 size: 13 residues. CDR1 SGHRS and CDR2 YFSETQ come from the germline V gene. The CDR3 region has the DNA TGCACCAGCAGCTTGGCCGGTGGTAGCGAGCAGTACTTC. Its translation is CTSSLAGGSEQYF.

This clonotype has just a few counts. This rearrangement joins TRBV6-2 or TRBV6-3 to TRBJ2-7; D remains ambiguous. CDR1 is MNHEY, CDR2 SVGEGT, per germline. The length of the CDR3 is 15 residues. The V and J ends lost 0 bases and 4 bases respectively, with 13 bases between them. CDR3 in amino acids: CASSYSGQDPYEQYF. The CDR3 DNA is TGTGCCAGCAGTTACTCAGGCCAGGACCCGTACGAGCAGTACTTC.

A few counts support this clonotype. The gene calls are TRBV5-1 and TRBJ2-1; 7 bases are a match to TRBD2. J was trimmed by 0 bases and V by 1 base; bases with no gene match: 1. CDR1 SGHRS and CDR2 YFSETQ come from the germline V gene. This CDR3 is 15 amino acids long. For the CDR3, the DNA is TGCGCCAGCAGCTTGAGGGACTACTCCTACAATGAGCAGTTCTTC. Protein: CASSLRDYSYNEQFF.

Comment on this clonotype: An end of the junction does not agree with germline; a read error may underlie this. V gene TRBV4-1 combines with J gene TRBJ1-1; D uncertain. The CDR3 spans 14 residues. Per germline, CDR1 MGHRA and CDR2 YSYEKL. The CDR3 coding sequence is TGCGCCGGCAGCCAAGAGGAAGGGAACACTGAAGCTTTCTTT. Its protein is CAGSQEEGNTEAFF.

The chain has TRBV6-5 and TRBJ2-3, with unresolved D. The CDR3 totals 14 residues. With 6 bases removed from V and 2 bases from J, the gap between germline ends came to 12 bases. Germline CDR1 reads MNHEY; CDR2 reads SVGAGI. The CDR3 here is CASSRTLYTDTQYF. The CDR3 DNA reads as TGTGCCAGCAGCCGTACCCTATACACAGATACGCAGTATTTT.

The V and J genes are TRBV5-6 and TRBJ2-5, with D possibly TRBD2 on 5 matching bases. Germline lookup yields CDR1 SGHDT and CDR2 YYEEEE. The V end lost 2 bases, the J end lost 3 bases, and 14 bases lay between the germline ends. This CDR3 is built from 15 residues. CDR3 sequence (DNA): TGTGCCAGCAGCTTTGGCGAACGGGGTAAAGAGACCCAGTACTTC. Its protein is CASSFGERGKETQYF.

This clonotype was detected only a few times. CDR3 residues: CASSVGDRETSYEQYF. CDR3 nucleotide sequence: TGTGCCAGCAGCGTAGGCGACAGGGAGACTTCCTACGAGCAGTACTTC. The chain uses TRBV9 and TRBJ2-7; TRBD1 matches at 7 bases. Germline lookup yields CDR1 SGDLS and CDR2 YYNGEE. The ends lost 0 bases at V and 1 base at J; junction bases unmatched: 7. The CDR3 sequence is 16 residues long.

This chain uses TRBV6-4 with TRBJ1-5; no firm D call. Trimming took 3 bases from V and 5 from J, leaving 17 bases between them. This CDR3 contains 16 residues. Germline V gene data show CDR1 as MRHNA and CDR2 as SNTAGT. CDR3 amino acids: CASSDGSTEVHQPQHF. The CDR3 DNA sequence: TGTGCCAGCAGTGATGGTAGTACAGAAGTACATCAGCCCCAGCATTTT.

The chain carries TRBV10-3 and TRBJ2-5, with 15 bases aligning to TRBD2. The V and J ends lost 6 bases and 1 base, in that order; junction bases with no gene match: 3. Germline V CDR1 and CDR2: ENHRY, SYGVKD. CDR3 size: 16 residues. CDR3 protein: CAIREGLAGGQETQYF. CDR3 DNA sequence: TGTGCCATCAGGGAGGGACTAGCGGGGGGCCAAGAGACCCAGTACTTC.